The clone carrying this TCR beta chain has at least ten counts. These data come from a study of T-cell reconstitution after alpha-beta-depleted transplantation in children. This CDR3 has 16 amino acids. Germline CDR1 DFQATT, CDR2 SNEGSKA (reference sequence). Between the trimmed V and J ends, which lost 1 base and 0 bases, there was a span of 12 bases. During its preparation, the TCRbeta library received unique molecular identifiers. TCRdb reprocessed the PCR reads via MiXCR and lists one record per CDR3 protein. The sample records some 640,000 distinct CDR3 sequences, 16% being singletons. The TCR sequence derives from a human donor who donated a stem cell graft to a child with acute myeloid leukemia. Sequenced material: PBMCs from the stem cell graft donor, taken from the stem cell graft. The chain carries TRBV20-1 and TRBJ1-4; no clear D. In DNA form, the CDR3 reads TGCAGTGCTAGAGTGGTGGGAACTACAACTAATGAAAAACTGTTTTTT. It translates to CSARVVGTTTNEKLFF.